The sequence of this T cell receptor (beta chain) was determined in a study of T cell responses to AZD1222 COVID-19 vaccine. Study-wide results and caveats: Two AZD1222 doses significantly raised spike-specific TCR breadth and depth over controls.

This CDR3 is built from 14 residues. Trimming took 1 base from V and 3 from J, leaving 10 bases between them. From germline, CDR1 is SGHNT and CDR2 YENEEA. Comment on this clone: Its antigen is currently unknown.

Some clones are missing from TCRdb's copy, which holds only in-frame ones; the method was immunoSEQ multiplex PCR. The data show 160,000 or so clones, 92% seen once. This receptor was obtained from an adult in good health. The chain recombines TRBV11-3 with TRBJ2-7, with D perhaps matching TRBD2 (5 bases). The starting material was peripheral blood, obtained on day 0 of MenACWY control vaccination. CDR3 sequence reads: CASSLVGGGYEQYF. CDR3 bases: TGTGCCAGCAGCTTAGTGGGCGGAGGCTACGAGCAGTACTTC.